The 12 T cell receptor beta chains below all came from one sample that was sequenced in a study of blood T cell repertoires in COVID-19. Only in-frame clones appear in the TCRdb table, and some are missing; sequencing was by immunoSEQ multiplex PCR. Among some 400,000 clones listed, around 84% were seen once. Sequencing input: peripheral blood. The receptors stem from a human donor in a cohort sampled during active COVID-19.

The chain couples TRBV5-1 to TRBJ1-1; 7 bases map to TRBD1. CDR1 and CDR2 from the germline V gene are SGHRS and YFSETQ. V lost 0 bases and J lost 4; bases outside the gene matches: 0. The CDR3 has 13 amino acids. The CDR3 loop reads CASSLDRGTEAFF. The DNA of the CDR3 is TGCGCCAGCAGCTTGGACAGGGGCACTGAAGCTTTCTTT.

The chain links TRBV9 to TRBJ1-1, with 10 bases fitting TRBD1. Trimming took 4 bases from V and 3 from J; bases not matched to a gene: 12. Germline CDR1 is SGDLS and CDR2 is YYNGEE. There are 17 residues in the CDR3. CDR3 nucleotides: TGTGCCAGCAGCAGAGAATCCGGGACAGGGGCGGACACTGAAGCTTTCTTT. Its protein is CASSRESGTGADTEAFF.

Points on this clone: The same CDR3 can be traced to other DNA sequences in this sample. The J gene is TRBJ2-7, the V gene TRBV12-3 or TRBV12-4; perhaps TRBD2 as D (6 bases). The CDR3 consists of 12 residues. Trimming removed 3 bases from V and 5 bases from J, with 8 bases in between. The CDR3: CASSLAGHEQYF. For the CDR3, the DNA is TGTGCCAGCAGTTTGGCGGGACACGAGCAGTACTTC.

The chain carries TRBV12-3 or TRBV12-4 and TRBJ2-1; tentatively, D is TRBD2 (5 bases). The V end was cut by 6 bases, the J end by 9 bases, with 12 bases between. The CDR3 runs to 12 residues. Written as DNA, the CDR3 is TGTGCCAGCAGGTCCCCCGAGGGTGAGCAGTTCTTC. It encodes CASRSPEGEQFF.

This clone appeared once. The chain links TRBV5-1 to TRBJ2-2; D is perhaps TRBD1 (5 bases). The CDR3 is 15 amino acids. V lost 5 bases, J lost 6 bases, and 17 bases lay in between. Per the germline V gene, CDR1 is SGHRS and CDR2 is YFSETQ. The CDR3, as DNA: TGCGCCAGCAGGGGAAGGGGCGCAGGGTCCGGGGAGCTGTTTTTT. It is translated as CASRGRGAGSGELFF.

The V gene is TRBV3-1 (or the pseudogene TRBV3-2), the J gene TRBJ2-1; 8 bases match TRBD1. J lost 14 bases, V lost 2 bases, and 26 bases had no gene match. Germline-derived CDR1 and CDR2 are LGHDT and YNNKEL (reference sequence). The CDR3 runs 19 residues. The DNA of the CDR3 is TGTGCCAGCAGCCAATCATTTATGACAGGGGTAAGGCCCGACCCCCCCAAGTTCTTC. The encoded protein is CASSQSFMTGVRPDPPKFF.

The V call is TRBV4-1, the J call TRBJ2-7; TRBD2 aligns across 12 bases. The length of the CDR3 is 15 residues. J lost 5 bases, V lost 3 bases, and 5 bases had no gene match. Germline V CDR1 and CDR2: MGHRA, YSYEKL. The CDR3, as DNA: TGCGCCAGCAGCCAGAGCCTAGCGGGGGGGCACGAGCAGTACTTC. Residues: CASSQSLAGGHEQYF.

Comment on this clone: In the same sample, other DNA sequences code for this CDR3. V and J are TRBV5-8 and TRBJ2-2; unclear D gene. V was shortened by 4 bases and J by 3 bases, with 4 bases between the two germline ends. The germline gives CDR1 SGHTS, CDR2 YDEGEE. The CDR3 is made up of 12 amino acids. CDR3: CASSPYTGELFF. The CDR3 region has the DNA TGTGCCAGCAGCCCCTACACCGGGGAGCTGTTTTTT.

The V and J genes are TRBV12-3 or TRBV12-4 and TRBJ2-7, with D unresolved. V was clipped by 2 bases and J by 5 bases, with 7 bases between them. The length of the CDR3 is 12 residues. CDR3 sequence: CASSLISNEQYF. CDR3 bases: TGTGCCAGCAGTTTAATTTCTAACGAGCAGTACTTC.

This sequence joins TRBV10-3 and TRBJ2-5, with TRBD2 matching 9 bases. The CDR3 is 16 residues long. The trim removed 2 bases at V and 2 bases at J, leaving 6 bases unmatched. Germline CDR1 and CDR2: ENHRY and SYGVKD. The CDR3 is CAISEPGLADQETQYF. The CDR3, as DNA: TGTGCCATCAGTGAGCCGGGACTAGCAGATCAAGAGACCCAGTACTTC.

The chain is built from TRBV15 and TRBJ2-4, with D possibly being TRBD1 (5 bases). CDR3 length: 16 amino acids. Trimming took 3 bases from V and 0 from J, leaving 12 bases between them. Germline V gene data show CDR1 as LNHNV and CDR2 as YYDKDF (reference sequence). The CDR3 loop is CATSSIFREAKNIQYF. The DNA of the CDR3 is TGTGCCACCAGCAGTATCTTCAGGGAAGCCAAAAACATTCAGTACTTC.

V gene TRBV20-1 combines with J gene TRBJ2-1, with a weak D call TRBD1 (6 bases). The V gene's germline CDR1 is DFQATT and CDR2 SNEGSKA (reference sequence). This CDR3 spans 15 amino acids. V was pared by 3 bases and J by 0 bases, with 12 bases between. Here the CDR3 DNA reads TGCAGTGCTAGTCGGCAGGGGTTCTCCTACAATGAGCAGTTCTTC. Residues: CSASRQGFSYNEQFF.